The TCR beta chain under discussion was sequenced for a study of human T cells and chemical hapten exposure (dated by TCRdb to the early 2020s). Notes on the research overall: For sensitization, 2% DPC in acetone was applied to an approximately 2 cm by approximately 2 cm area of upper inner arm skin. This study followed changes in the peripheral blood TCR repertoire in vivo during primary and secondary sensitization of alopecia patients to the hapten diphenylcyclopropenone (DPC). Blood for TCR sequencing was provided by twenty-nine alopecia patients at one to four time points (pre-sensitization, 2, 6 and 24 weeks). Throughout the approximately 23-week study period, patients were also given weekly therapeutic DPC doses on the scalp. The mostly female patient cohort included alopecia areata with under or over 50% scalp involvement, alopecia totalis and alopecia universalis. Patch testing was performed on the upper back with Finn chambers containing 0.01% DPC, and the patch tests were scored after 6 days according to International Contact Dermatitis Research Group standards. Libraries were combined into a pool for sequencing, and differences in TCR yield between samples came mainly from small differences in library volumes within the pool. Patient blood was sampled pre-sensitization (week 0) and at 2, 6 and about 24 weeks after DPC sensitization. Results and caveats for the whole study, not just this receptor: Patch test score was positively correlated with the number of PT1 expanded TCRs, with significance at thresholds 8, 16 and 32 but not at 4. Because every patient had alopecia, a presumed autoimmune disease, the patients' immune response might differ from that of healthy individuals. DPC sensitization did not change how many TCRs were above 1 in 1000 frequency, and no evidence was found of alterations in global repertoire structure. Expanded TCRs formed significantly more large CDR3 similarity clusters than pre-sensitization or healthy control sets, consistent with antigen-driven responses. Repeated subsampling changed both the strength of the expansion versus patch-test correlation and the threshold at which the correlation became significant.

This clonotype was seen more than once but under ten times. Its antigen target is currently unknown. No qualities accompany the bases; no much larger clone lies one base away. Libraries were made using RACE. The data were produced on a NextSeq 500. During library preparation, unique molecular identifiers were attached to individual cDNA molecules so that TCRs could be counted quantitatively and reproducibly. Both TCR alpha and TCR beta chains were sequenced from each blood RNA sample. As for how the authors treated the data: Samples had a median of 95,638 TCRs, with a range from about 23,224 to 750,000. The Decombinator software suite was used to annotate V, J and CDR3 in the TCR reads. To make PS versus PT1 abundance plots, every sample was subsampled to the same number of TCRs (28,000). Expanded TCRs were defined as absent before sensitization and observed at least eight times at the 2-week time point. The public reads were quality trimmed at Q25 with fastp and then assembled into clones with MiXCR by TCRdb, keeping productive beta chains. Entries that share a CDR3 protein sequence are merged under the most common genes and DNA. These V and J calls originate from TCRdb's pipeline instead of the authors' own analysis. Present in this sample are hundreds of thousands of distinct CDR3 sequences, under 6.5% of which were seen just once. The top ten clonotypes cover about 5.4% of the sample.

The time point label here, explained by the study, means: patch test 2, 6 weeks after DPC sensitization. The treatment or condition label corresponds to: therapeutic diphenylcyclopropenone sensitization with weekly scalp DPC. At each patch-test visit, blood was drawn before the patch test was applied. Patients were eligible if aged 18 to 70, diagnosed with alopecia and judged suitable for DPC therapy, and pregnant patients were excluded. Total RNA was isolated from unfractionated whole blood collected in Tempus Blood RNA tubes. This specimen was whole blood, taken in connection with sensitization to the hapten diphenylcyclopropenone (DPC). The receptor was isolated from a woman aged 18-29 years with alopecia areata. Some clones in this sample may be carry-over from other donors' samples.

The DNA is TGTGCCAGCAGTTATCTGGCTGAGCAGTTCTTC. This gives the protein CASSYLAEQFF. In this chain, TRBV6-2 or TRBV6-3 is recombined with TRBJ2-1; the D gene assignment is ambiguous. The junction shows trimming of 3 bases on V and 9 bases on J, plus 6 bases between the germline ends. The germline V gene specifies MNHEY as CDR1 and SVGEGT as CDR2. Including the terminal cysteine and phenylalanine, the CDR3 comprises 11 residues. The read is trimmed to its CDR3 DNA, 33 bases read in frame from base 1.